This TCR beta chain came from a study of blood T cells in healthy people across ages. Study at large: The capture of about one barcoded beta molecule per two T cells was achieved by template switching.

The V gene's germline CDR1 is MNHEY and CDR2 SVGEGT. The length of the CDR3 is 18 residues. Germline trimming cut 4 bases from V and 1 base from J; bases unmatched to any gene: 13. Collection of 8.5 to 10 milliliters of peripheral blood was performed for each donor. Together with a sample-barcoded 5' primer, a J-beta primer mix was included in a second PCR lasting about 7 to 11 cycles. Each CDR3 protein is one row after TCRdb ran MiXCR on the 5' RACE reads. The data contain 650,000 to 1,000,000 distinct CDR3 sequences, roughly 34% of them singletons. The clonotype comes from a man in his late teens or twenties in good health. Sequenced material: blood. The rearrangement joins TRBV6-2 or TRBV6-3 to TRBJ2-7; 10 bases match TRBD2. The CDR3 region is CASSFHTLLAGISYEQYF. CDR3 nucleotides: TGTGCCAGCAGTTTTCACACCCTACTAGCGGGGATATCCTACGAGCAGTACTTC.